Presented here are 12 T cell receptor beta chains from one specimen sequenced in a study of blood T cell repertoires in COVID-19. The data were produced by immunoSEQ multiplex PCR, yet TCRdb's version contains in-frame clones alone and is incomplete. This table has some 260,000 clones, over 75% appearing once. Input material: peripheral blood. The receptors here all came from a woman between 40 and 50 years old who had recovered from COVID-19.

The rearrangement joins TRBV18 to TRBJ1-5; TRBD1 aligns across 11 bases. CDR1 and CDR2 from the germline V gene are KGHSH and LQKENI. The CDR3 contains 15 residues. After removal of 4 bases from V and 6 bases from J, the junction contained 5 bases not matched to a gene. This chain's CDR3 is CASSLGTGGTQPQHF. The DNA of the CDR3 is TGTGCCAGCTCACTTGGGACAGGGGGGACTCAGCCCCAGCATTTT.

This clone turned up a few times. The J gene is TRBJ1-5, the V gene TRBV6-6; 8 bases fit TRBD1. The CDR3 is 16 amino acids. Trimming removed 5 bases from V and 3 bases from J; junction bases left unmatched: 9. Germline CDR1 MNHNY, CDR2 SVGAGI (reference sequence). DNA of the CDR3: TGTGCCAGCAGTCCCCCGGGACAGGTTTTCAATCAGCCCCAGCATTTT. Its protein is CASSPPGQVFNQPQHF.

J is TRBJ1-3 and V is TRBV2; perhaps TRBD1 as D (6 bases). V was trimmed by 11 bases and J by 0 bases, leaving 11 bases between them. Looked up from germline, CDR1 is SNHLY and CDR2 is FYNNEI. CDR3 length: 13 residues. CDR3 in DNA: TGTGCCTGCCGGGACAACTCTGGAAACACCATATATTTT. Translated: CACRDNSGNTIYF.

The gene calls are TRBV6-5 and TRBJ2-7; TRBD2 aligns across 8 bases. From germline, CDR1 is MNHEY and CDR2 SVGAGI. The CDR3 is made up of 15 amino acids. The trim removed 7 bases at V and 4 bases at J, leaving 12 bases unmatched. The CDR3 loop reads CASIPAHGGGYEQYF. The CDR3 nucleotides are TGTGCCAGCATCCCGGCACACGGGGGGGGGTACGAGCAGTACTTC.

CDR3 region: CASSWGGANNEQFF. The CDR3 DNA sequence: TGTGCCAGCAGTTGGGGGGGCGCGAACAATGAGCAGTTCTTC. The V and J genes are TRBV6-2 or TRBV6-3 and TRBJ2-1, with a weak D call TRBD2 (7 bases). Germline V lookup: CDR1 MNHEY, CDR2 SVGEGT. V lost 4 bases, J lost 5 bases, and 12 bases lay in between. The CDR3 contains 14 residues.

The J gene is TRBJ1-3, the V gene TRBV3-1 (or the pseudogene TRBV3-2); 9 nucleotides line up with TRBD1. J lost 0 bases, V lost 3 bases, and 3 bases had no gene match. From germline, CDR1 is LGHDT and CDR2 YNNKEL (reference sequence). This CDR3 comprises 16 residues. This CDR3 is CASSQTGGVSGNTIYF. DNA of the CDR3: TGTGCCAGCAGCCAGACAGGGGGAGTCTCTGGAAACACCATATATTTT.

About this clone itself: In the same sample, other DNA sequences code for this CDR3. The chain links TRBV12-3 or TRBV12-4 to TRBJ2-7, with no clear D. The V end was cut by 0 bases, the J end by 3 bases, with 3 bases between. The CDR3 length is 12 residues. The CDR3 loop reads CASSLARYEQYF. CDR3 nucleotide sequence: TGTGCCAGCAGTTTAGCCCGCTACGAGCAGTACTTC.

The J gene is TRBJ1-6, the V gene TRBV7-8; tentative D call: TRBD1 (6 bases). V was shortened by 1 base and J by 7 bases, with 11 bases between the two germline ends. In germline, CDR1 is SGHVS, CDR2 FQNEAQ. This CDR3 has 15 residues. The CDR3 spells CASSLVLGGNSPLHF. The CDR3 region has the DNA TGTGCCAGCAGCTTAGTGTTAGGGGGAAATTCACCCCTCCACTTT.

The chain carries TRBV18 and TRBJ2-7, with D unresolved. Germline assignment: CDR1 KGHSH and CDR2 LQKENI. CDR3 length: 14 residues. Trimming left V 5 bases short and J 4 bases short, with 15 bases between. The CDR3 here is CASSSQGDGYEQYF. As DNA, the CDR3 is TGTGCCAGCTCATCCCAAGGAGATGGGTACGAGCAGTACTTC.

The genes are TRBV7-8 and TRBJ2-6, with unresolved D. This CDR3 has 17 amino acids. Germline V gene lookup returns CDR1 SGHVS and CDR2 FQNEAQ. Trimming took off 5 bases at V and 0 bases at J, with 14 bases between the two ends. CDR3 in amino acids: CASSLSRGSSGANVLTF. CDR3 nucleotides: TGTGCCAGCAGCCTCTCTCGCGGTAGCTCTGGGGCCAACGTCCTGACTTTC.

This sequence joins TRBV5-1 and TRBJ2-5; D might be TRBD1 (6 bases). This CDR3 spans 15 amino acids. The germline V and J ends were trimmed by 2 bases and 5 bases, with 16 bases remaining between them. The germline gives CDR1 SGHRS, CDR2 YFSETQ. The CDR3 DNA is TGCGCCAGCAGCTTCGGTTGGGGGCGGATGGAGACCCAGTACTTC. It codes for CASSFGWGRMETQYF.

The chain carries TRBV14 and TRBJ2-7, with D uncertain. The CDR3 contains 15 residues. Trimming removed 0 bases from V and 7 bases from J, with 16 bases in between. The germline CDR1 and CDR2 sequences are SGHDN and FVKESK. The CDR3 bases are TGTGCCAGCAGCCAAGATGAGACTCCCTCGATGGAGCAGTACTTC. This codes for CASSQDETPSMEQYF.